In its sample, the clone carrying this T cell receptor beta chain was seen a few times. Its antigen is unknown. The CDR3 extends over 16 amino acids. The germline V gene has CDR1 SQVTM and CDR2 ANQGSEA. Trimming took 4 bases from V and 8 from J; bases not matched to a gene: 14. This sample was taken from a study of T-cell reconstitution after alpha-beta-depleted transplantation in children. Study findings and constraints: Some patients owed their high day-60 TCRbeta diversity to surviving recipient T cells and thymic progenitors. Several hundred graft clones that had expanded were reportedly the source of alpha-beta T cells about two months after transplant.

For TCRbeta, the library was prepared with unique molecular identifiers. TCRdb called the PCR reads again in MiXCR, with one record for every CDR3 protein. The data contain around 440,000 distinct CDR3 sequences, roughly a tenth of them singletons. Specimen: PBMCs, collected before TCRalphabeta/CD19-depleted stem cell transplant. This TCR was sampled from a child under 10 years old with inherited bone marrow failure, due to receive a stem cell transplant. The chain uses TRBV29-1 and TRBJ2-1; TRBD2 agrees at 10 bases. CDR3 loop: CSVVGQVLAGVHEQFF. CDR3 bases: TGCAGCGTTGTGGGGCAGGTCCTAGCGGGAGTCCATGAGCAGTTCTTC.